Below are 29 T cell receptor beta chains sequenced from a single sample in a study of blood T cell repertoires in COVID-19. Profiling relied on immunoSEQ multiplex PCR, and the TCRdb table lists in-frame clones only, not all of them. The sample shows tens of thousands of clones, roughly 79% of them seen only once. The source material was peripheral blood. These receptors were obtained from a man older than 75 with COVID-19, enrolled during active disease.

This sequence joins TRBV30 and TRBJ2-2, with TRBD2 identical over 7 bases. The V gene end was trimmed by 4 bases and the J gene end by 2 bases; junction bases not matched to a gene: 10. CDR3 length: 16 amino acids. Per germline, CDR1 GTSNPN and CDR2 SVGIG (reference sequence). CDR3 coding DNA: TGTGCCTGGAATCGTCCGGGACTAACCAACACCGGGGAGCTGTTTTTT. Protein product: CAWNRPGLTNTGELFF.

This clone has just a few counts. The chain uses TRBV7-2 and TRBJ1-1, with TRBD1 matching 8 bases. Trimming at V came to 6 bases and at J to 0 bases, leaving 6 bases not matched to a gene. The CDR3 spans 15 residues. Germline V gives CDR1 SGHTA, CDR2 FQGNSA. As DNA, the CDR3 is TGTGCCAGCAGGCCCCCGACAGGGGTGAACACTGAAGCTTTCTTT. Translating gives CASRPPTGVNTEAFF.

This chain links TRBV6-1 with TRBJ2-3, with TRBD2 matching 10 bases. V lost 0 bases to trimming and J lost 2 bases; unmatched junction nucleotides: 8. This CDR3 has 18 amino acids. Germline lookup yields CDR1 MNHNS and CDR2 SASEGT. CDR3 DNA: TGTGCCAGCAGTGAAGCCGCTAGCGGGGGCCTCCTCACAGATACGCAGTATTTT. Amino acid sequence: CASSEAASGGLLTDTQYF.

This clone was seen once. The chain is built from TRBV9 and TRBJ1-6; TRBD1 matches 10 bases. Germline CDR1 is SGDLS and CDR2 is YYNGEE. This CDR3 comprises 19 residues. Trimming at V came to 0 bases and at J to 5 bases, leaving 11 bases not matched to a gene. CDR3 region: CASSVASGQGGTNNSPLHF. CDR3 coding DNA: TGTGCCAGCAGCGTAGCTAGTGGACAGGGGGGAACGAATAATTCACCCCTCCACTTT.

This chain links TRBV20-1 with TRBJ1-2; a possible D gene is TRBD1 (6 bases). V lost 6 bases, J lost 2 bases, and 7 bases lay in between. Germline CDR1 is DFQATT and CDR2 is SNEGSKA (reference sequence). CDR3 length: 11 amino acids. The CDR3 DNA follows: TGCAGTGCACAGGGAAACTATGGCTACACCTTC. Translation: CSAQGNYGYTF.

This clone was observed a few times. The gene calls are TRBV28 and TRBJ2-1; 11 bases are a match to TRBD2. Trimming at V came to 6 bases and at J to 4 bases, leaving 11 bases not matched to a gene. CDR1 is MDHEN and CDR2 is SYDVKM in the germline V gene. CDR3 length: 17 residues. CDR3 nucleotide sequence: TGTGCCAGCAGCCATTCTCTCGGGACTAGCGGATACAATGAGCAGTTCTTC. This encodes CASSHSLGTSGYNEQFF.

The CDR3 DNA reads as TGTGCCAGTACCGAAGGAGGGACCTATAATTCACCCCTCCACTTT. Amino acid sequence: CASTEGGTYNSPLHF. V is TRBV19 and J is TRBJ1-6; D is uncertain. With 7 bases removed from V and 2 bases from J, the gap between germline ends came to 12 bases. The CDR3 is 15 residues long. The germline V gene encodes CDR1 LNHDA and CDR2 SQIVND (reference sequence).

This chain links TRBV6-1 with TRBJ2-1; 7 nucleotides match TRBD1. J was trimmed by 4 bases and V by 3 bases; bases with no gene match: 6. The length of the CDR3 is 15 residues. Germline V CDR1 and CDR2: MNHNS, SASEGT. The CDR3 coding sequence is TGTGCCAGCAGTGAGGACCGGGACAGATACAATGAGCAGTTCTTC. It is translated as CASSEDRDRYNEQFF.

The gene calls are TRBV7-2 and TRBJ2-7; 9 bases are a match to TRBD1. Germline assignment: CDR1 SGHTA and CDR2 FQGNSA. Trimming took 6 bases from V and 3 from J; bases not matched to a gene: 6. CDR3 length equals 14 residues. CDR3: CASSNTGGFYEQYF. CDR3 DNA sequence: TGTGCCAGCAGTAATACAGGGGGCTTCTACGAGCAGTACTTC. Full variable domain (rest looked up from reference TRBV7-2 and TRBJ2-7): GAGVSQSPSNKVTEKGKDVELRCDPISGHTALYWYRQSLGQGLEFLIYFQGNSAPDKSGLPSDRFSAERTGGSVSTLTIQRTQQEDSAVYLCASSNTGGFYEQYFGPGTRLTVT.

As to this clone: One end of the junction does not line up with germline, which may come from a read error. The V and J genes are TRBV7-7 and TRBJ2-5; TRBD1 aligns across 8 bases. Germline CDR1 is SSHAT and CDR2 is FNYEAQ (reference sequence). The CDR3 is 14 amino acids. The CDR3 DNA reads TGTGCTAGCAGCCCAACAGGGGGTCCAGAGACCCAGTACTTC. Translation gives CASSPTGGPETQYF.

The chain recombines TRBV18 with TRBJ2-4; TRBD2 matches 8 bases. The germline CDR1 and CDR2 sequences are KGHSH and LQKENI. There are 18 residues in the CDR3. Unmatched junction bases numbered 17, after V lost 3 bases and J lost 7 bases. The CDR3 nucleotides read TGTGCCAGCTCACCGGAAACGGGAGGGCCAAAAGGGTGGAACATTCAGTACTTC. Translation gives CASSPETGGPKGWNIQYF.

This chain connects TRBV19 to TRBJ1-1; 9 bases fit TRBD1. Germline lookup yields CDR1 LNHDA and CDR2 SQIVND (reference sequence). The CDR3 sequence is 13 residues long. V lost 6 bases, J lost 4 bases, and 3 bases stayed unmatched. CDR3 region: CASRGTGFTEAFF. CDR3 DNA sequence: TGTGCCAGTAGGGGGACAGGGTTCACTGAAGCTTTCTTT. The entire variable domain, with the rest obtained from reference TRBV19 and TRBJ1-1, is as follows: DGGITQSPKYLFRKEGQNVTLSCEQNLNHDAMYWYRQDPGQGLRLIYYSQIVNDFQKGDIAEGYSVSREKKESFPLTVTSAQKNPTAFYLCASRGTGFTEAFFGQGTRLTVV.

This rearrangement joins TRBV6-1 to TRBJ1-1, with D perhaps TRBD1 (5 bases). The germline CDR1 and CDR2 sequences are MNHNS and SASEGT. V lost 0 bases, J lost 4 bases, and 18 bases lay in between. This CDR3 is 17 amino acids long. CDR3 DNA: TGTGCCAGCAGTGAAGCGCTTCTGGGGCTAATAGGCACTGAAGCTTTCTTT. The encoded protein is CASSEALLGLIGTEAFF.

J is TRBJ2-4 and V is TRBV7-2; TRBD1 matches at 8 bases. Germline-derived CDR1 and CDR2 are SGHTA and FQGNSA. V lost 4 bases and J lost 8; bases outside the gene matches: 13. CDR3 length: 16 amino acids. The CDR3 DNA follows: TGTGCCAGCAGCTCGACAGGGGCCCGGGGAGCCGACATTCAGTACTTC. It translates to CASSSTGARGADIQYF. Using reference TRBV7-2 and TRBJ2-4 for the parts outside the CDR3, the full variable domain is GAGVSQSPSNKVTEKGKDVELRCDPISGHTALYWYRQSLGQGLEFLIYFQGNSAPDKSGLPSDRFSAERTGGSVSTLTIQRTQQEDSAVYLCASSSTGARGADIQYFGAGTRLSVL.

The chain uses TRBV30 and TRBJ1-5, with D maybe TRBD1 (5 bases). The V gene lost 1 base and the J gene lost 5 bases, with 12 bases spanning the gap. Germline loops: CDR1 GTSNPN, CDR2 SVGIG (reference sequence). This CDR3 comprises 14 residues. CDR3 loop: CAWSGGTEDQPQHF. The DNA for the CDR3 is TGTGCCTGGAGTGGCGGGACCGAAGATCAGCCCCAGCATTTT.

The CDR3 loop reads CASSLEGTSGRAEQFF. CDR3 DNA: TGTGCCAGCAGCTTAGAAGGGACTAGCGGGAGGGCTGAGCAGTTCTTC. The chain couples TRBV7-2 to TRBJ2-1; 16 bases are a match to TRBD2. V gave up 1 base and J gave up 9 bases; unmatched junction bases: 3. From germline, CDR1 is SGHTA and CDR2 FQGNSA. The CDR3 loop spans 16 amino acids.

The CDR3 is CASSSQTGQRSYEQYF. Written as DNA, the CDR3 is TGTGCCAGTAGTAGCCAGACGGGACAGAGGTCCTACGAGCAGTACTTC. The chain combines TRBV19 with TRBJ2-7; TRBD1 agrees at 7 bases. The germline V gene has CDR1 LNHDA and CDR2 SQIVND (reference sequence). Unmatched junction bases numbered 10, after V lost 4 bases and J lost 1 base. The CDR3 has 16 amino acids.

This clone was recorded once. The chain combines TRBV7-9 with TRBJ2-1; 8 bases map to TRBD2. Germline CDR1 reads SEHNR; CDR2 reads FQNEAQ (reference sequence). With V trimmed by 4 bases and J by 5 bases, 13 bases remained unmatched. CDR3 length equals 17 residues. The CDR3 sequence is CASSSTKREWGHNEQFF. Here the CDR3 DNA reads TGTGCCAGCAGCTCCACAAAGCGGGAGTGGGGCCACAATGAGCAGTTCTTC.

J is TRBJ1-1 and V is TRBV7-2; 8 bases line up with TRBD1. CDR3 length: 16 residues. Germline trimming cut 1 base from V and 1 base from J; bases unmatched to any gene: 5. Germline values: CDR1 SGHTA, CDR2 FQGNSA. The CDR3 loop is CASSLGGGQANTEAFF. The CDR3 DNA is TGTGCCAGCAGCTTAGGTGGGGGACAGGCGAACACTGAAGCTTTCTTT.

The V gene is TRBV27, the J gene TRBJ1-3; D might be TRBD1 (6 bases). The CDR3 is 15 residues long. Germline V gene lookup returns CDR1 MNHEY and CDR2 SMNVEV (reference sequence). With 5 bases removed from V and 4 bases from J, the gap between germline ends came to 15 bases. CDR3 nucleotides: TGTGCCAGCAGTACGGGACACCGGCCAGGAAACACCATATATTTT. Amino acids: CASSTGHRPGNTIYF.

The rearrangement links TRBV9 to TRBJ2-7; D gene unclear. Germline values: CDR1 SGDLS, CDR2 YYNGEE. CDR3 length: 14 residues. The ends were cut back, 2 bases at V and 0 bases at J, with 9 bases in the middle. The CDR3, as DNA: TGTGCCAGCAGCGTGCGTCACGGCTCCTACGAGCAGTACTTC. Protein sequence: CASSVRHGSYEQYF. Combining the CDR3 with reference TRBV9 and TRBJ2-7 gives the whole variable domain DSGVTQTPKHLITATGQRVTLRCSPRSGDLSVYWYQQSLDQGLQFLIQYYNGEERAKGNILERFSAQQFPDLHSELNLSSLELGDSALYFCASSVRHGSYEQYFGPGTRLTVT.

This clone was counted once. The V and J genes are TRBV18 and TRBJ2-7, with 8 bases that match TRBD1. Trimming removed 5 bases from V and 2 bases from J; junction bases left unmatched: 5. Germline CDR1 is KGHSH and CDR2 is LQKENI. The CDR3 spans 14 residues. The CDR3 DNA is TGTGCCAGCTCAGGACAGGGACCCCCCTACGAGCAGTACTTC. It translates to CASSGQGPPYEQYF.

The chain uses TRBV18 and TRBJ2-2; 7 bases are shared with TRBD2. J lost 5 bases, V lost 0 bases, and 6 bases had no gene match. From germline, CDR1 is KGHSH and CDR2 LQKENI. The CDR3 has 16 residues. CDR3: CASSPPGRGRTGELFF. The CDR3 DNA sequence: TGTGCCAGCTCACCACCGGGGAGGGGAAGGACCGGGGAGCTGTTTTTT. Drawing the rest from reference TRBV18 and TRBJ2-2, the complete variable domain is NAGVMQNPRHLVRRRGQEARLRCSPMKGHSHVYWYRQLPEEGLKFMVYLQKENIIDESGMPKERFSAEFPKEGPSILRIQQVVRGDSAAYFCASSPPGRGRTGELFFGEGSRLTVL.

The J gene is TRBJ1-2, the V gene TRBV9; perhaps TRBD1 as D (6 bases). In germline, CDR1 is SGDLS, CDR2 YYNGEE. The germline V and J ends were trimmed by 0 bases and 3 bases, with 6 bases remaining between them. This CDR3 has 13 residues. CDR3 DNA sequence: TGTGCCAGCAGCGTAGGGACAGACTATGGCTACACCTTC. It is translated as CASSVGTDYGYTF.

The chain is built from TRBV14 and TRBJ2-1; 7 bases match TRBD1. J gave up 8 bases and V 3 bases, and 13 bases lay outside the gene matches. This CDR3 is 16 amino acids long. Germline assignment: CDR1 SGHDN and CDR2 FVKESK. The DNA for the CDR3 is TGTGCCAGCAGCCACCCCCACGAGGGGGCGGGTGATGAGCAGTTCTTC. Protein sequence: CASSHPHEGAGDEQFF. Drawing the rest from reference TRBV14 and TRBJ2-1, the complete variable domain is EAGVTQFPSHSVIEKGQTVTLRCDPISGHDNLYWYRRVMGKEIKFLLHFVKESKQDESGMPNNRFLAERTGGTYSTLKVQPAELEDSGVYFCASSHPHEGAGDEQFFGPGTRLTVL.

This chain links TRBV7-8 with TRBJ2-5; D possibly corresponds to TRBD2 (5 bases). The length of the CDR3 is 14 residues. From germline, CDR1 is SGHVS and CDR2 FQNEAQ. Trimming shortened V by 7 bases and J by 1 base, and 13 bases separated the two germline ends. The CDR3 spells CASNYGKSQETQYF. The CDR3 DNA follows: TGTGCCAGCAACTACGGGAAGTCCCAAGAGACCCAGTACTTC.

CDR3 sequence reads: CASSYGETQYF. CDR3 coding DNA: TGTGCCAGCAGTTATGGCGAGACCCAGTACTTC. The J gene is TRBJ2-5, the V gene TRBV6-6; the D is unclear. CDR1 is MNHNY, CDR2 SVGAGI, per germline (reference sequence). V dropped 3 bases and J dropped 5 bases, with 4 bases sitting between them. This CDR3 spans 11 amino acids.

V and J are TRBV14 and TRBJ1-1; D is ambiguous. Germline loops: CDR1 SGHDN, CDR2 FVKESK. CDR3 length: 12 residues. The germline V and J ends were trimmed by 2 bases and 4 bases, with 5 bases remaining between them. The CDR3 spells CASSQFSTEAFF. The CDR3 DNA reads as TGTGCCAGCAGCCAATTTAGCACTGAAGCTTTCTTT.

The chain combines TRBV11-2 with TRBJ1-5; D might be TRBD1 (5 bases). Per the germline V gene, CDR1 is SGHAT and CDR2 is FQNNGV. CDR3 length: 16 residues. Trimming removed 1 base from V and 2 bases from J, with 12 bases in between. The CDR3 DNA reads as TGTGCCAGCAGCTTAGGGGCGGGGGTTGGCAATCAGCCCCAGCATTTT. It specifies CASSLGAGVGNQPQHF.